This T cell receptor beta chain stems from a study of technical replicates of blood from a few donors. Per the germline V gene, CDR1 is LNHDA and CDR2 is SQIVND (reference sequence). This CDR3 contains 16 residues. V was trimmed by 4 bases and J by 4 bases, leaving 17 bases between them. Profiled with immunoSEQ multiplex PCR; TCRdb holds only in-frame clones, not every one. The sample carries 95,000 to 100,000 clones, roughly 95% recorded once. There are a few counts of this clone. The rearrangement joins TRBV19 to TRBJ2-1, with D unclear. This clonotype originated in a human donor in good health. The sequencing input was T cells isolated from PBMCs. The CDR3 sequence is CASSSPGLGPYNEQFF. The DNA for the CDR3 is TGTGCCAGTAGTAGCCCCGGTTTGGGCCCATACAATGAGCAGTTCTTC.